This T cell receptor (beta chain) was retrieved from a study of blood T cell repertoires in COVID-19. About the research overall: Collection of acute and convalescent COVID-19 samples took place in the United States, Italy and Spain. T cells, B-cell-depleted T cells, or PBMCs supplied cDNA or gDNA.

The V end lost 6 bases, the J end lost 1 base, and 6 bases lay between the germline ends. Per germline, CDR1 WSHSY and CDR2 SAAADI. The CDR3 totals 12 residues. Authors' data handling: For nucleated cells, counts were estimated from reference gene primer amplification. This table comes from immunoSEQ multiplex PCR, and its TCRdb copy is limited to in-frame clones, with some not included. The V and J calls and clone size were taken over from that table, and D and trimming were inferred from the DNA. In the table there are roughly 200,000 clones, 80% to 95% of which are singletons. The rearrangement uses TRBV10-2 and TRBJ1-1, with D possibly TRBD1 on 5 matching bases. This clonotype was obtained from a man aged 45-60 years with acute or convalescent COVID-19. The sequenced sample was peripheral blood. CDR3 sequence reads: CASSQGNTEAFF. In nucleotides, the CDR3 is TGCGCCAGCAGCCAGGGGAACACTGAAGCTTTCTTT.